The clone carrying this TCR beta chain was observed a handful of times. Generation of TCR cDNA used 5'RACE template switching (which added a universal primer site and UMIs). TCRdb reanalysed the 5' RACE reads using MiXCR and keeps one entry per CDR3 protein. The sample carries around 550,000 distinct CDR3 sequences, under 25% recorded once. V shed 4 bases, J shed 0 bases, and the junction held 3 bases outside the gene matches. The CDR3 has 15 amino acids. This record comes from a study of T cells after yellow fever vaccination. The clonotype was recovered from a man aged 25 to 40 who received the YFV17D yellow fever vaccine. The specimen was PBMCs, collected 15 days after the yellow fever booster vaccination. V gene TRBV12-3 or TRBV12-4 combines with J gene TRBJ2-1, with 7 bases fitting TRBD2. The chain's CDR3 is CASSWLADSYNEQFF. The CDR3 DNA reads TGTGCCAGCAGTTGGCTAGCGGACTCCTACAATGAGCAGTTCTTC.